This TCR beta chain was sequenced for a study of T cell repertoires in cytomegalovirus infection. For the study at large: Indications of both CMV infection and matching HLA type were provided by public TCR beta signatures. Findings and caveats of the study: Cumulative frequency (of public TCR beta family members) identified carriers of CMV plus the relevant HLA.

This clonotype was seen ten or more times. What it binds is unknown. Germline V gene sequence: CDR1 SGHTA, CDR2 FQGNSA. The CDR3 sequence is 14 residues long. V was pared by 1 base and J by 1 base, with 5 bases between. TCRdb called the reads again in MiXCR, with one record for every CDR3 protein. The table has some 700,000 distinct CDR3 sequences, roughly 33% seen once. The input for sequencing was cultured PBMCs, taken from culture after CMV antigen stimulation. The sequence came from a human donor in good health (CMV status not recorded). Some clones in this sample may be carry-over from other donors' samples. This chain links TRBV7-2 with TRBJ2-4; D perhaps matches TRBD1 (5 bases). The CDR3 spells CASSLEGAKNIQYF. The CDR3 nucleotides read TGTGCCAGCAGCTTAGAGGGGGCCAAAAACATTCAGTACTTC.